This T cell receptor beta chain was identified during a study of cytomegalovirus exposure and HLA in healthy donors. This CDR3 region has 14 residues. Germline lookup yields CDR1 SNHLY and CDR2 FYNNEI. Trimming removed 4 bases at V and 1 base at J, with 10 bases between. A multiplex PCR was run with 60 Vbeta primers and 13 Jbeta primers. The protocol was immunoSEQ multiplex PCR, while the TCRdb copy is restricted to in-frame clones and leaves out a portion. Of around 190,000 clones in the sample, roughly 85% were seen once. This clone appeared once. Sequencing input: PBMCs. The receptor comes from a woman in her twenties or thirties in good health and CMV-seropositive. The chain carries TRBV2 and TRBJ1-1, with unresolved D. The chain's CDR3 is CASSGFVGNTEAFF. Written as DNA, the CDR3 is TGTGCCAGCAGTGGGTTTGTCGGGAACACTGAAGCTTTCTTT.